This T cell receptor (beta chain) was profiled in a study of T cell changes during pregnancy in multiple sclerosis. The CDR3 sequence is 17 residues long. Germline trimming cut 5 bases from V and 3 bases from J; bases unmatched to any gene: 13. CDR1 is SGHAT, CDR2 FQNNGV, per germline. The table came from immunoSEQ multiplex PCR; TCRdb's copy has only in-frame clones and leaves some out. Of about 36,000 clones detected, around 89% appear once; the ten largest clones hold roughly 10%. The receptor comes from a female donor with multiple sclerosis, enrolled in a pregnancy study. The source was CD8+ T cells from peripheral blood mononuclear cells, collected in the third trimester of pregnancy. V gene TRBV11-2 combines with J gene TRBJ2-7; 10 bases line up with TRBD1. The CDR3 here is CASSHQLDRTGGYEQYF. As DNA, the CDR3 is TGTGCCAGCAGCCACCAACTTGACAGGACAGGGGGCTACGAGCAGTACTTC.